The entry below describes one T cell receptor beta chain. Its cognate antigen is unknown. This sample was taken from a study of identical twins. All of the donors were Caucasians in good health. Whole-study findings and limits: The conclusions drew on cross-sectional statistical analysis instead of tracking the same donors.

Template switching introduced a universal primer site, and the cDNA bore unique molecular identifiers. MiXCR, applied by TCRdb to the 5' RACE reads, yields one record per CDR3 protein. This table has approximately 500,000 distinct CDR3 sequences, 12% to 15% appearing once. The sample was also linked to a second study, of yellow fever vaccine responses in identical twins.

The specimen sequenced was CD4+ T cells sorted from blood. This TCR was recovered from a woman in her late teens or twenties in good health.

The chain's CDR3 is CSAISGGTDTQYF. CDR3 coding DNA: TGCAGTGCTATATCGGGAGGCACAGATACGCAGTATTTT. The chain joins TRBV20-1 to TRBJ2-3; tentatively, D is TRBD2 (6 bases). Germline V gives CDR1 DFQATT, CDR2 SNEGSKA (reference sequence). Trimming removed 4 bases from V and 1 base from J, with 9 bases in between. This CDR3 region has 13 residues.